This T cell receptor (beta chain) was captured by sequencing in a study of cytomegalovirus exposure and HLA in healthy donors. Findings and caveats of the study: V segments that were indistinguishable, TRBV6-2 and TRBV6-3 among them, were omitted from analysis. Published work reported that the classifier diagnosed cytomegalovirus status with high specificity and sensitivity. In a later analysis, CMV-associated beta chains were mostly HLA-associated, it appeared.

Primers: 60 Vbeta forward and 13 Jbeta reverse. This table comes from immunoSEQ multiplex PCR, and its TCRdb copy is limited to in-frame clones, with some not included. The sample lists about 130,000 clones; 78% were seen once. This CDR3 has 14 amino acids. Germline V gene lookup returns CDR1 MNHNY and CDR2 SVGAGI (reference sequence). V was cut by 4 bases and J by 5 bases, with 12 bases left in between. About this clone: As yet, its antigen is unknown.

Nominally healthy donors provided the samples, though records likely missed some immune exposures. The material sequenced was PBMCs. This clonotype was sampled from a man under 40 in good health and CMV-seropositive. This chain connects TRBV6-6 to TRBJ1-5; weak D call: TRBD1 (5 bases). The CDR3 coding sequence is TGTGCCAGCAGTTTAATCTCGGGGGATCAGCCCCAGCATTTT. It codes for CASSLISGDQPQHF.